This TCR beta chain was obtained from a study of breast tumors, draining lymph nodes, adjacent tissues. The table lists this clonotype with many counts. Using its own MiXCR run on the multiplex PCR reads, TCRdb lists one record per CDR3 protein. The sample contains 100,000 or so distinct CDR3 sequences, approximately 21% of which appear only once. The lymph nodes were axillary draining lymph nodes from breast cancer patients. The CDR3 has 17 residues. Germline CDR1 MDHEN, CDR2 SYDVKM. V shed 4 bases and J shed 0 bases, with 18 bases lying between them. The receptor was isolated from a female donor with breast cancer. Some clones in this sample may be carry-over from other donors' samples. The specimen was axillary lymph node tissue. This sequence joins TRBV28 and TRBJ2-5; D may be TRBD1 (5 bases). DNA for the CDR3: TGTGCCAGCAGTTACAGGATCTTCGACAGAGACCAAGAGACCCAGTACTTC. Its translation is CASSYRIFDRDQETQYF. The full variable domain, with the rest looked up from reference TRBV28 and TRBJ2-5, is DVKVTQSSRYLVKRTGEKVFLECVQDMDHENMFWYRQDPGLGLRLIYFSYDVKMKEKGDIPEGYSVSREKKERFSLILESASTNQTSMYLCASSYRIFDRDQETQYFGPGTRLLVL.